The source of this TCR beta chain is a study of beta chain features in type 1 diabetes. Points from the study as a whole: In every one of the four CD4+ subsets, TCRB CDR3s were moderately but significantly shorter in Type 1 diabetes patients.

This clone has a handful of counts. The target antigen is unknown. The whole isolated RNA underwent reverse transcription, so sequencing captured expressed TCRB transcripts. This table comes from immunoSEQ multiplex PCR, and its TCRdb copy is limited to in-frame clones, with some not included. Of around 310,000 clones listed, about 13% are singletons. Trimming removed 4 bases from V and 4 bases from J, with 11 bases in between. Germline assignment: CDR1 SGHDT and CDR2 YYEEEE. There are 13 residues in the CDR3. This TCR came from a woman younger than 30 with type 1 diabetes. This rearrangement joins TRBV5-6 to TRBJ1-1, with D possibly matching TRBD1 (5 bases). Sequenced material: naive CD4+ T cells from blood. The CDR3 nucleotides read TGTGCCAGCAGCCGGGGGTGGGCCACTGAAGCTTTCTTT. This encodes CASSRGWATEAFF.